These 14 T cell receptor beta chains originate from one sample sequenced in a study of T cell repertoires in cytomegalovirus infection. The antigens these receptors bind are not known. TCRdb passed the reads through MiXCR, listing each CDR3 protein once. The sample records around 300,000 distinct CDR3 sequences, approximately 22% being singletons. The sequencing used cultured PBMCs, collected from culture after CMV antigen stimulation. The source is a human donor in good health (CMV status not recorded). Some clones in this sample may be carry-over from other donors' samples.

This chain uses TRBV7-8 with TRBJ2-1; 7 bases align to TRBD2. V trimming: 1 base; J trimming: 7 bases; junction bases outside the gene matches: 4. The germline gives CDR1 SGHVS, CDR2 FQNEAQ. The CDR3 consists of 14 residues. CDR3 in amino acids: CASSLEGGVNEQFF. The CDR3 bases are TGTGCCAGCAGCTTAGAGGGAGGGGTGAATGAGCAGTTCTTC.

The V and J genes are TRBV7-8 and TRBJ2-1, with D possibly matching TRBD2 (5 bases). CDR1 is SGHVS and CDR2 is FQNEAQ in the germline V gene. The CDR3 covers 13 residues. V lost 2 bases, J lost 6 bases, and 8 bases lay in between. CDR3 DNA: TGTGCCAGCAGCTTATCGGGGATCAATGAGCAGTTCTTC. Its translation: CASSLSGINEQFF.

The chain links TRBV7-2 to TRBJ1-2; no reliable D call. Germline V gene sequence: CDR1 SGHTA, CDR2 FQGNSA. Trimming stripped 2 bases from V and 8 bases from J, with 18 bases between. The CDR3 runs 15 residues. CDR3 residues: CASSLNSARAGGYTF. Here the CDR3 DNA reads TGTGCCAGCAGCTTAAACTCCGCCCGGGCGGGAGGCTACACCTTC.

Ten or more counts support this clonotype. This sequence joins TRBV7-2 and TRBJ1-2, with 9 bases matching TRBD1. The CDR3 spans 14 residues. Germline loops: CDR1 SGHTA, CDR2 FQGNSA. With V trimmed by 5 bases and J by 1 base, 2 bases remained unmatched. The CDR3 sequence: CASSRTGDNYGYTF. CDR3 nucleotide sequence: TGTGCCAGCAGCCGGACAGGGGATAACTATGGCTACACCTTC.

Concerning this clonotype itself: With a much larger clone just one base away, this may be a read error. The chain uses TRBV7-2 and TRBJ2-1; D gene unclear. Germline V gene data show CDR1 as SGHTA and CDR2 as FQGNSA. The CDR3 extends over 12 amino acids. The DNA for the CDR3 is TGTGCCAGCAGCTCCCAGTACAATGAGCAGTTATTC. Its protein is CASSSQYNEQLF.

This clonotype has a count of ten or more. The chain couples TRBV12-3 or TRBV12-4 to TRBJ2-4; D remains ambiguous. Between the trimmed V and J ends, which lost 6 bases and 6 bases, there was a span of 21 bases. The CDR3 consists of 16 residues. The CDR3 sequence is CASSLSRSRSLNIQYF. The CDR3 DNA follows: TGTGCCAGCAGCCTCTCCCGTAGCAGGTCATTAAACATTCAGTACTTC.

This clonotype occurred a few times. The rearrangement joins TRBV15 to TRBJ1-1; unclear D gene. The CDR3 extends over 14 amino acids. Germline CDR1 LNHNV, CDR2 YYDKDF (reference sequence). Trimming left V 0 bases short and J 0 bases short, with 5 bases between. The CDR3 spells CATSRDLMNTEAFF. The CDR3 DNA follows: TGTGCCACCAGCAGAGATTTGATGAACACTGAAGCTTTCTTT.

The V gene is TRBV12-3 or TRBV12-4, the J gene TRBJ1-1; 7 bases are a match to TRBD1. This CDR3 has 14 residues. The V gene end was trimmed by 3 bases and the J gene end by 6 bases; junction bases not matched to a gene: 7. The CDR3 protein is CASSFSGQVPEAFF. CDR3 nucleotides: TGTGCCAGCAGTTTCTCTGGACAGGTTCCTGAAGCTTTCTTT.

V is TRBV7-2 and J is TRBJ2-3; D possibly matches TRBD1 or TRBD2 (5 bases each). Germline V CDR1 and CDR2: SGHTA, FQGNSA. The V and J ends lost 1 base and 5 bases respectively, with 13 bases between them. The CDR3 sequence is 15 residues long. The CDR3 loop reads CASSLGRGVEDTQYF. CDR3 bases: TGTGCCAGCAGCTTAGGTAGGGGAGTGGAAGATACGCAGTATTTT.

This clonotype was found a few times. This chain uses TRBV7-2 with TRBJ1-1, with no clear D. Per germline, CDR1 SGHTA and CDR2 FQGNSA. V dropped 5 bases and J dropped 7 bases, with 14 bases sitting between them. The CDR3 contains 13 residues. The CDR3 sequence is CASSNSAESEAFF. In DNA, the CDR3 is TGTGCCAGCAGCAACTCTGCGGAAAGTGAAGCTTTCTTT.

CDR3 protein: CASSLSMESPVYGYTF. DNA for the CDR3: TGTGCCAGCAGTTTATCTATGGAGTCGCCGGTCTATGGCTACACCTTC. The chain links TRBV28 to TRBJ1-2; D gene ambiguous. The germline V gene encodes CDR1 MDHEN and CDR2 SYDVKM. The CDR3 covers 16 residues. V was shortened by 1 base and J by 4 bases, with 16 bases between the two germline ends.

The rearrangement links TRBV4-1 to TRBJ1-1; no firm D call. This CDR3 is built from 12 residues. Per germline, CDR1 MGHRA and CDR2 YSYEKL. V was pared by 5 bases and J by 6 bases, with 10 bases between. The CDR3 protein is CASSSGWAEAFF. Here the CDR3 DNA reads TGCGCCAGCAGCTCCGGGTGGGCTGAAGCTTTCTTT.

The rearrangement joins TRBV4-2 to TRBJ1-2; D may be TRBD1 (5 bases). Trimming stripped 1 base from V and 1 base from J, with 10 bases between. CDR1 LGHNA and CDR2 YNFKEQ come from the germline V gene. The CDR3 runs 15 residues. CDR3 sequence: CASSQARGDNYGYTF. The CDR3 nucleotides read TGTGCCAGCAGCCAAGCACGGGGCGATAACTATGGCTACACCTTC.

This clonotype came up a few times. This chain uses TRBV7-6 with TRBJ2-5; tentative D call: TRBD1 (6 bases). CDR1 and CDR2 from the germline V gene are SGHVS and FNYEAQ. The CDR3 totals 16 residues. The V end was cut by 5 bases, the J end by 1 base, with 17 bases between. The CDR3 loop reads CASSPNTGLFQETQYF. CDR3 sequence (DNA): TGTGCCAGCAGCCCGAACACAGGGTTGTTCCAAGAGACCCAGTACTTC.